This T cell receptor beta chain emerged from a study of technical replicates of blood from a few donors. Trimming took off 4 bases at V and 3 bases at J, with 12 bases between the two ends. The CDR3 length is 14 residues. Germline-derived CDR1 and CDR2 are SGHDN and FVKESK. Some clones are missing from TCRdb's copy, which holds only in-frame ones; the method was immunoSEQ multiplex PCR. The sample shows around 57,000 clones, approximately 94% of them seen only once. The specimen was T cells isolated from PBMCs. V and J are TRBV14 and TRBJ1-1; possible D gene TRBD1, 6 bases. The TCR was taken from a human donor in good health. The CDR3 here is CASSPGQHYTEAFF. Here the CDR3 DNA reads TGTGCCAGCAGCCCAGGACAGCATTACACTGAAGCTTTCTTT.